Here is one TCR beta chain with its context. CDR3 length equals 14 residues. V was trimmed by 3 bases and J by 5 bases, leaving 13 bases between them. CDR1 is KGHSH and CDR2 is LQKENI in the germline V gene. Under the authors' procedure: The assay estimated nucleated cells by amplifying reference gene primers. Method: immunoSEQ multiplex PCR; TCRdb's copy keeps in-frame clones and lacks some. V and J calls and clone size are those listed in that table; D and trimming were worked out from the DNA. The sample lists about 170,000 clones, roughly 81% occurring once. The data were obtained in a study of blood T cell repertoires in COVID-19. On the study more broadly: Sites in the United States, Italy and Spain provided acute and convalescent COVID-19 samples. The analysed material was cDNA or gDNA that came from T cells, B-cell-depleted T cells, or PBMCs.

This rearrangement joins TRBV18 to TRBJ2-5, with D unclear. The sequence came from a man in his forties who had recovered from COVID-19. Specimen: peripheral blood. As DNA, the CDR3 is TGTGCCAGCTCACCCGACACCCAGGTTGAGACCCAGTACTTC. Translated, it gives CASSPDTQVETQYF.